These 15 T cell receptor beta chains were sequenced from one sample in a study of CD8+CD57+ T cells in acquired aplastic anemia. TCR beta VDJ and CDR3 were profiled, and genomic DNA was the template. In TCRdb, the reads were re-called with MiXCR into one record per CDR3 protein. The repertoire consists of some 140,000 distinct CDR3 sequences, with roughly two fifths occurring once and the leading ten covering 7.5% to 9.5%. The sequencing input was sorted CD4+, CD8+, or CD8+CD57+ T cells (not recorded which) from PBMCs. The receptors originated from a human donor in good health, serving as a control.

In its sample, this clonotype was seen many times. The rearrangement joins TRBV5-1 to TRBJ2-1, with 11 bases fitting TRBD2. V lost 5 bases, J lost 4 bases, and 5 bases stayed unmatched. This CDR3 spans 15 amino acids. Germline assignment: CDR1 SGHRS and CDR2 YFSETQ. The CDR3 loop is CASSTGTSGYNEQFF. CDR3 DNA sequence: TGCGCCAGCAGTACCGGGACTAGCGGATACAATGAGCAGTTCTTC.

This clonotype was seen a handful of times. The gene calls are TRBV20-1 and TRBJ2-3; 9 positions agree with TRBD2. The CDR3 runs 18 residues. Germline CDR1 and CDR2: DFQATT and SNEGSKA (reference sequence). The ends lost 3 bases at V and 4 bases at J; junction bases unmatched: 17. DNA for the CDR3: TGCAGTGCTAGTTCGTCTATGGATGCGGGGGGGCAGCCAGATACGCAGTATTTT. Protein: CSASSSMDAGGQPDTQYF.

A word on this clonotype: The conserved closing phenylalanine or tryptophan is absent in this CDR3, likely reflecting a read error. The rearrangement links TRBV29-1 to TRBJ1-1; no definite D call. Per the germline V gene, CDR1 is SQVTM and CDR2 is ANQGSEA. This CDR3 comprises 14 residues. Trimming removed 7 bases at V and 1 base at J, with 16 bases between. Here the CDR3 reads CSALGNPKNTEAFL. In DNA, the CDR3 is TGCAGCGCTCTCGGGAACCCGAAGAACACTGAAGCTTTCCTT.

The table lists this clonotype with a few counts. The chain links TRBV30 to TRBJ2-7; 7 nucleotides match TRBD1. This CDR3 is 14 amino acids long. Germline-derived CDR1 and CDR2 are GTSNPN and SVGIG (reference sequence). V was clipped by 4 bases and J by 3 bases; unmatched bases: 9. The CDR3 reads CAWNVRQGFYEQYF. The CDR3 DNA sequence: TGTGCCTGGAACGTACGACAGGGTTTCTACGAGCAGTACTTC.

This clonotype was seen many times. The chain employs TRBV19 and TRBJ2-5, with 8 bases lining up with TRBD1. CDR1 and CDR2 from the germline V gene are LNHDA and SQIVND (reference sequence). CDR3 length: 14 amino acids. The junction had 6 bases not matched to a gene; V was cut back by 5 bases and J by 4 bases. As DNA, the CDR3 is TGTGCCAGTAGTTACCGAGACAGGGGAGAGACCCAGTACTTC. It yields the protein CASSYRDRGETQYF.

CDR3 residues: CASSSRQSNQPQHF. DNA for the CDR3: TGTGCCAGCAGCTCCCGACAGAGCAATCAGCCCCAGCATTTT. V is TRBV13 and J is TRBJ1-5, with TRBD1 as a possible D gene (5 bases). Trimming took off 4 bases at V and 1 base at J, with 8 bases between the two ends. Germline values: CDR1 PRHDT, CDR2 FYEKMQ (reference sequence). The CDR3 is 14 residues long.

The CDR3: CASRDPRGVTEAFF. The CDR3 DNA reads TGTGCCAGCAGGGACCCCAGAGGCGTCACTGAAGCTTTCTTT. V usage is TRBV2 and J usage is TRBJ1-1; D remains ambiguous. V lost 6 bases and J lost 4, with 15 bases in between. CDR1 SNHLY and CDR2 FYNNEI come from the germline V gene. The CDR3 totals 14 residues.

The chain is built from TRBV25-1 and TRBJ2-7; possible D gene TRBD2, 8 bases. The CDR3 consists of 19 residues. Trimming took 0 bases from V and 2 from J, leaving 23 bases between them. CDR1 and CDR2 from the germline V gene are MGHDK and SYGVNS. The CDR3 DNA reads as TGTGCCAGCAGTGAATATAGCTCCGGGAGGGACAGCTCCACCTACGAGCAGTACTTC. As protein: CASSEYSSGRDSSTYEQYF.

In its sample, this clonotype was seen many times. CDR3 protein: CSAGATSYGYTF. CDR3 coding DNA: TGCAGTGCTGGGGCGACATCCTATGGCTACACCTTC. The chain combines TRBV20-1 with TRBJ1-2, with a weak D call TRBD1 (5 bases). CDR1 and CDR2 (germline): DFQATT, SNEGSKA (reference sequence). V was pared by 5 bases and J by 4 bases, with 11 bases between. This CDR3 region has 12 residues.

This clonotype was recorded many times. The chain joins TRBV6-1 to TRBJ1-4; 9 nucleotides match TRBD1. Trimming took 8 bases from V and 8 from J; bases not matched to a gene: 9. The germline CDR1 and CDR2 sequences are MNHNS and SASEGT. This CDR3 comprises 14 residues. The CDR3 loop reads CASGLQGAREKLFF. The DNA of the CDR3 is TGTGCCAGCGGGCTACAGGGGGCGAGGGAAAAACTGTTTTTT.

The chain carries TRBV19 and TRBJ1-2, with 8 bases identical to TRBD1. The trim removed 7 bases at V and 2 bases at J, leaving 3 bases unmatched. This CDR3 spans 13 amino acids. The germline CDR1 and CDR2 sequences are LNHDA and SQIVND (reference sequence). For the CDR3, the DNA is TGTGCCAGTACCCGGACAGGGAACTATGGCTACACCTTC. It yields the protein CASTRTGNYGYTF.

This clonotype was detected a few times. The chain carries TRBV10-2 and TRBJ1-5; 7 bases are a match to TRBD1. Germline values: CDR1 WSHSY, CDR2 SAAADI. The CDR3 extends over 14 amino acids. J lost 2 bases, V lost 10 bases, and 8 bases had no gene match. The CDR3 DNA follows: TGCGCCACCTCAGACAGGGACGGCAATCAGCCCCAGCATTTT. Amino acid sequence: CATSDRDGNQPQHF.

Regarding this clonotype: This sequence may be a read error, since a much larger clone differs from it by one base. J is TRBJ1-1 and V is TRBV5-1, with D uncertain. The CDR3 totals 14 residues. Germline assignment: CDR1 SGHRS and CDR2 YFSETQ. CDR3 protein: CAGSLSGMNTEAFF. Written as DNA, the CDR3 is TGCGCCGGCAGCTTGTCAGGAATGAACACTGAAGCTTTCTTT.

This clonotype was seen ten or more times. The rearrangement joins TRBV19 to TRBJ2-1; D uncertain. Per germline, CDR1 LNHDA and CDR2 SQIVND (reference sequence). The CDR3 totals 16 residues. V lost 2 bases to trimming and J lost 10 bases, with 21 bases between them. CDR3 DNA: TGTGCCAGTAGTATACACTCCATCCCCTCCTTACCGGAGCAGTTCTTC. Translating gives CASSIHSIPSLPEQFF.

This clonotype was counted between two and nine times. The gene calls are TRBV6-1 and TRBJ2-5, with D possibly called TRBD1 or TRBD2 (5 bases each). The CDR3 runs 17 residues. Germline CDR1 and CDR2: MNHNS and SASEGT. The V end lost 3 bases, the J end lost 3 bases, and 20 bases lay between the germline ends. Written as DNA, the CDR3 is TGTGCCAGCAGTGAGAGACTCGGGACCGGTAGCAAAGAGACCCAGTACTTC. Translation: CASSERLGTGSKETQYF.